This entry concerns a single T cell receptor beta chain. The data belong to a study of blood T cell repertoires in COVID-19. The assay was immunoSEQ multiplex PCR, and TCRdb's table has in-frame clones only and misses some. The data show around 110,000 clones, with 76% seen just once and under 8% held by the top ten. The CDR3 spans 16 residues. The ends lost 3 bases at V and 4 bases at J; junction bases unmatched: 5. CDR1 SGHRS and CDR2 YFSETQ come from the germline V gene. Specimen: peripheral blood. The TCR comes from a man older than 75 with COVID-19, enrolled during active disease. The chain combines TRBV5-1 with TRBJ2-1, with TRBD2 matching over 12 bases. The CDR3 is CASSWGGTSGYNEQFF. The CDR3 DNA reads as TGCGCCAGCAGCTGGGGAGGGACTAGCGGGTACAATGAGCAGTTCTTC. Full variable domain (remainder filled in from reference TRBV5-1 and TRBJ2-1): KAGVTQTPRYLIKTRGQQVTLSCSPISGHRSVSWYQQTPGQGLQFLFEYFSETQRNKGNFPGRFSGRQFSNSRSEMNVSTLELGDSALYLCASSWGGTSGYNEQFFGPGTRLTVL.